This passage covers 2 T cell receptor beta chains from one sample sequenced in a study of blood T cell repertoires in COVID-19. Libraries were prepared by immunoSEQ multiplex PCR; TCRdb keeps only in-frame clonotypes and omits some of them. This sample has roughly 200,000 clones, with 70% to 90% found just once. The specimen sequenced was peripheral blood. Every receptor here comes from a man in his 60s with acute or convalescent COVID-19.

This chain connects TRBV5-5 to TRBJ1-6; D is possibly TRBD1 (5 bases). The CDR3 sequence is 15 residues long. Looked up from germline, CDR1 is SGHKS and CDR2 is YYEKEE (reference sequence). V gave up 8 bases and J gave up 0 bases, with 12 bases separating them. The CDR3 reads CASVEGSSYNSPLHF. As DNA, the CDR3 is TGTGCCAGTGTGGAGGGGAGCTCCTATAATTCACCCCTCCACTTT.

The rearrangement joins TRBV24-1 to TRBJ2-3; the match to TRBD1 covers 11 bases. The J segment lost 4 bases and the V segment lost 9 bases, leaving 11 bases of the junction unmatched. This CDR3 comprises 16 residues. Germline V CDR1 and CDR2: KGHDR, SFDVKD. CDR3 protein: CATPASGTGGPDTQYF. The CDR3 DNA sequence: TGTGCCACCCCTGCCTCCGGGACAGGGGGACCAGATACGCAGTATTTT.